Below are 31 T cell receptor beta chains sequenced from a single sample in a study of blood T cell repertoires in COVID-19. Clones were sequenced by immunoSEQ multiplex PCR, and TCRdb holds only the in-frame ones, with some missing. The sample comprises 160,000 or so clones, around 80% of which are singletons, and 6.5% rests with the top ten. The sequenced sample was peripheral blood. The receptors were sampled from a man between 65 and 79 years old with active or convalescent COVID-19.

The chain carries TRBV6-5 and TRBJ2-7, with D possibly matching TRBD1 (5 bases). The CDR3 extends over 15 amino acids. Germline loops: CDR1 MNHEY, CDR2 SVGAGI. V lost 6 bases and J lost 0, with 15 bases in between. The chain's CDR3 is CASSHPGKGSYEQYF. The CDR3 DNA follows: TGTGCCAGCAGCCACCCAGGGAAAGGCTCCTACGAGCAGTACTTC.

CDR3 DNA: TGCGCCAGCAGCCCGCTGAGCCTCTCTGGAAACACCATATATTTT. Encoded protein: CASSPLSLSGNTIYF. The chain joins TRBV5-1 to TRBJ1-3; D gene ambiguous. The length of the CDR3 is 15 residues. Germline V gives CDR1 SGHRS, CDR2 YFSETQ. V lost 4 bases and J lost 0, with 11 bases in between.

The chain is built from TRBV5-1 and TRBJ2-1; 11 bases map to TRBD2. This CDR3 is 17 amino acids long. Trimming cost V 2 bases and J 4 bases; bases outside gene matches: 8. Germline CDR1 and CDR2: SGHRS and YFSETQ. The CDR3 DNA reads TGCGCCAGCAGCTTCCGCCGACTAGCGGGAAAATACAATGAGCAGTTCTTC. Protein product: CASSFRRLAGKYNEQFF. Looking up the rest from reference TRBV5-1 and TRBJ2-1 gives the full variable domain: KAGVTQTPRYLIKTRGQQVTLSCSPISGHRSVSWYQQTPGQGLQFLFEYFSETQRNKGNFPGRFSGRQFSNSRSEMNVSTLELGDSALYLCASSFRRLAGKYNEQFFGPGTRLTVL.

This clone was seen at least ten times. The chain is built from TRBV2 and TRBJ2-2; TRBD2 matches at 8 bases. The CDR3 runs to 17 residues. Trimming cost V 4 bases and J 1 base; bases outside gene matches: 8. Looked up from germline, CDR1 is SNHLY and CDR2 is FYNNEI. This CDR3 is CASSGGGLAGNTGELFF. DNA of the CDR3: TGTGCCAGCAGTGGAGGTGGGCTAGCGGGGAACACCGGGGAGCTGTTTTTT.

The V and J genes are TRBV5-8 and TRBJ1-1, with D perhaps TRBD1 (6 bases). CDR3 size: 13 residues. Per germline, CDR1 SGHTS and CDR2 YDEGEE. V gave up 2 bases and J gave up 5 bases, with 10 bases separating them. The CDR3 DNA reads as TGTGCCAGCAGCTTCGGACAGACAACTGAAGCTTTCTTT. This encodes CASSFGQTTEAFF.

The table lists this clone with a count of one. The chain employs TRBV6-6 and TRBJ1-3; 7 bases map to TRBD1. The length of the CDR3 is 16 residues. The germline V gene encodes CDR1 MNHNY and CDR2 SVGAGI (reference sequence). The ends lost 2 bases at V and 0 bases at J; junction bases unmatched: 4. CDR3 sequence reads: CASSYERDSSGNTIYF. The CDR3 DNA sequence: TGTGCCAGCAGTTACGAGAGGGACAGCTCTGGAAACACCATATATTTT.

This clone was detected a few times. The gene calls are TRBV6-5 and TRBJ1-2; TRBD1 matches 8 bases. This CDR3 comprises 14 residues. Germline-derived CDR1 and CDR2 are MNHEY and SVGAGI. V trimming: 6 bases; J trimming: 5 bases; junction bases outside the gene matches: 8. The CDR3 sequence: CASSQDREWYGYTF. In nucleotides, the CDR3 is TGTGCCAGCAGCCAGGACAGGGAGTGGTATGGCTACACCTTC.

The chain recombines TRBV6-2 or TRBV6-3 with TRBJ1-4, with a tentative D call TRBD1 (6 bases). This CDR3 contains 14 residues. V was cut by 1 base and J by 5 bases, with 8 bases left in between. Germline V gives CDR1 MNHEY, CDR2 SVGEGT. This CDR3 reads CASSYWGRNEKLFF. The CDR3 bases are TGTGCCAGCAGTTACTGGGGGCGAAATGAAAAACTGTTTTTT.

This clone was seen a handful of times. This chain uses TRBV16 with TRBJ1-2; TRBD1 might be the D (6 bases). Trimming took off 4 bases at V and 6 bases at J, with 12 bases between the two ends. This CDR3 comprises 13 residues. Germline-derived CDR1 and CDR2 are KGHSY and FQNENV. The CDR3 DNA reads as TGTGCCAGCAGCCCCGTGGGGGCTCATGGCTACACCTTC. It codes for CASSPVGAHGYTF.

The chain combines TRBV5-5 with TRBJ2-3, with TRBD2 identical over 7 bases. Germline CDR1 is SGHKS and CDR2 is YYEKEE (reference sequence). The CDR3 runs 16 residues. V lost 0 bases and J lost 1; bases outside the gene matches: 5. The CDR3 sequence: CASSLGTSWGTDTQYF. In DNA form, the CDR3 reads TGTGCCAGCAGCTTGGGGACTAGTTGGGGCACAGATACGCAGTATTTT.

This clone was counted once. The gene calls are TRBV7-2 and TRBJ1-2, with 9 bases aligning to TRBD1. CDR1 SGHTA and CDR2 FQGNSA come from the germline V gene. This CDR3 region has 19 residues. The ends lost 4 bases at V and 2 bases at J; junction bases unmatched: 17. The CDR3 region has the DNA TGTGCCAGCAGCTCCCGCGCGGGACAGGGCGATTACTTAAACTATGGCTACACCTTC. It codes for CASSSRAGQGDYLNYGYTF.

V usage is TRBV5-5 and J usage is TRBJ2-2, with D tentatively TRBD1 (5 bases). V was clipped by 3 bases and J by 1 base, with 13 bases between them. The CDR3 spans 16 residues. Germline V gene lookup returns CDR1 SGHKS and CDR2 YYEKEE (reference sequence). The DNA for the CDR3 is TGTGCCAGCAGCTCCGGTAGGGGAATGAACACCGGGGAGCTGTTTTTT. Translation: CASSSGRGMNTGELFF.

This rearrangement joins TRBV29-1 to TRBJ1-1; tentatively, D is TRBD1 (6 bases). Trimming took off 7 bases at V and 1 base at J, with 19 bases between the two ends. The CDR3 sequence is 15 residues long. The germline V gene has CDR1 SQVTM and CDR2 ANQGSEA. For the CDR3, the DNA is TGCAGCGCTAAGACTCAGGGGCCTCCGAACACTGAAGCTTTCTTT. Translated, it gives CSAKTQGPPNTEAFF.

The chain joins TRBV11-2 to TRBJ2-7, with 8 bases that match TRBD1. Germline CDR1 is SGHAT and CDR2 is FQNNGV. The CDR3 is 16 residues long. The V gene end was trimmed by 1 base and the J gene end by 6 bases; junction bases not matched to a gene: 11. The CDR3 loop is CASSLGQGAAGREQYF. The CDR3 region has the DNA TGTGCCAGCAGCTTAGGGCAGGGGGCCGCTGGACGCGAGCAGTACTTC.

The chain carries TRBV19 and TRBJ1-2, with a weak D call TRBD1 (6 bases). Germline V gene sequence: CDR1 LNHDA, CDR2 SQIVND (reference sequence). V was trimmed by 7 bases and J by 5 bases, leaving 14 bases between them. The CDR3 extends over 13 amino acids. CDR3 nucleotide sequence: TGTGCCAGTACCATAGGGGGAGAATATGGCTACACCTTC. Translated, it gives CASTIGGEYGYTF.

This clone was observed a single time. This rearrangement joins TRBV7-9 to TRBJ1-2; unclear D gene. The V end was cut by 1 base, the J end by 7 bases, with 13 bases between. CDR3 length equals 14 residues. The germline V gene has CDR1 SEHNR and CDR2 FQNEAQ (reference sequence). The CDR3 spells CASSLVSGLGGYTF. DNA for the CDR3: TGTGCCAGCAGCTTAGTTTCGGGTTTAGGTGGCTACACCTTC.

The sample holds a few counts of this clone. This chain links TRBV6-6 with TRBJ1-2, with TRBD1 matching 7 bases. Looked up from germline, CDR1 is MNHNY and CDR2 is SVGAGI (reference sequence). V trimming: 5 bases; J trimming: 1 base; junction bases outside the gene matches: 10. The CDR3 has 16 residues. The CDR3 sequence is CASSRLDRVDNYGYTF. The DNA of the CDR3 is TGTGCCAGCAGTCGTCTTGACAGGGTTGATAACTATGGCTACACCTTC.

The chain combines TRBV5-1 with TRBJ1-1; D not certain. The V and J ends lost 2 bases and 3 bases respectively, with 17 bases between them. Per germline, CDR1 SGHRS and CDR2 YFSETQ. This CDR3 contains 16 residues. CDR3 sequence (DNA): TGCGCCAGCAGCTTTACGTCGGAAATGGAGTACACTGAAGCTTTCTTT. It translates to CASSFTSEMEYTEAFF.

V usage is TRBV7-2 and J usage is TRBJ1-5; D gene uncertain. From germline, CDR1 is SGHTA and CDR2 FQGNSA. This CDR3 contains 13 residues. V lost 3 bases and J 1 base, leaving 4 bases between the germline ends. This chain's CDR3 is CASSFRSNQPQHF. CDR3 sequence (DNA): TGTGCCAGCAGCTTTCGGAGCAATCAGCCCCAGCATTTT.

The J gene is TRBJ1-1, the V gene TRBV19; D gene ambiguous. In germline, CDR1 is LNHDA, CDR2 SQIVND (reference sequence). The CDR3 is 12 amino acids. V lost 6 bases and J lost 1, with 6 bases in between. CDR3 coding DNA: TGTGCCAGTAGGCGGGCGAACACTGAAGCTTTCTTT. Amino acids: CASRRANTEAFF.

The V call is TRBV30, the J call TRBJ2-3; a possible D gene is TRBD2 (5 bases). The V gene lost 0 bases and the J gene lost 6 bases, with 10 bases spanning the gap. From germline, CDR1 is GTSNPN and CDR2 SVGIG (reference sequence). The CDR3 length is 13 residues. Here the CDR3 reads CAWSVRGTDTQYF. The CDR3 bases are TGTGCCTGGAGTGTACGGGGAACCGATACGCAGTATTTT.

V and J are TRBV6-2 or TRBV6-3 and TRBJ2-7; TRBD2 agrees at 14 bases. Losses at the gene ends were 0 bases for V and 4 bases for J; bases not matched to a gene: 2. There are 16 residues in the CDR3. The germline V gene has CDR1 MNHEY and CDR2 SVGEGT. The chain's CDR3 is CASSYSGTSGSYEQYF. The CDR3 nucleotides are TGTGCCAGCAGTTACTCGGGGACTAGCGGGAGTTACGAGCAGTACTTC.

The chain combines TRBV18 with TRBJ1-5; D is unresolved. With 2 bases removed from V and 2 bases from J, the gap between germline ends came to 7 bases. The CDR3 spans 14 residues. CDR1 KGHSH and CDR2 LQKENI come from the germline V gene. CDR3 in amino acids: CASSPGPGNQPQHF. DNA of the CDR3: TGTGCCAGCTCACCAGGGCCCGGCAATCAGCCCCAGCATTTT.

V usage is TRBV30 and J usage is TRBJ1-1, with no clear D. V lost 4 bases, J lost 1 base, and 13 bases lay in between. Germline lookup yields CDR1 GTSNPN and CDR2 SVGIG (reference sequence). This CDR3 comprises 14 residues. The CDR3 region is CAWTPGRENTEAFF. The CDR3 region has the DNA TGTGCCTGGACCCCGGGCCGGGAGAACACTGAAGCTTTCTTT. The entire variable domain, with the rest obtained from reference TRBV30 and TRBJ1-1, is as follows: SQTIHQWPATLVQPVGSPLSLECTVEGTSNPNLYWYRQAAGRGLQLLFYSVGIGQISSEVPQNLSASRPQDRQFILSSKKLLLSDSGFYLCAWTPGRENTEAFFGQGTRLTVV.

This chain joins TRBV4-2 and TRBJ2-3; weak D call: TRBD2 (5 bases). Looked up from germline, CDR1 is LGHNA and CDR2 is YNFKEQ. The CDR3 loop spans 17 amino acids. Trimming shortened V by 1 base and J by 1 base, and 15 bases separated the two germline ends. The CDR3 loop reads CASSQGTSGPGTDTQYF. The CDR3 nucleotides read TGTGCCAGCAGCCAAGGGACGAGCGGTCCGGGCACAGATACGCAGTATTTT.

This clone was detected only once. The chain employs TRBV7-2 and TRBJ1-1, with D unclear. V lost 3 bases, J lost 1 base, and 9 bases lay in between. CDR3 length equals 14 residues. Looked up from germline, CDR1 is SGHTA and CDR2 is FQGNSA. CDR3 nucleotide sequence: TGTGCCAGCAGCTTGGGCCGTCAGAACACTGAAGCTTTCTTT. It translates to CASSLGRQNTEAFF.

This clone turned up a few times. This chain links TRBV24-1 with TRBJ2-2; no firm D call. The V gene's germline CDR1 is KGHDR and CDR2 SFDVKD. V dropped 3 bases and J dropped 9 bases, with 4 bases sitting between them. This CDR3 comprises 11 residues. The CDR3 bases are TGTGCCACCAGTGATCTCCGGGAGCTGTTTTTT. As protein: CATSDLRELFF.

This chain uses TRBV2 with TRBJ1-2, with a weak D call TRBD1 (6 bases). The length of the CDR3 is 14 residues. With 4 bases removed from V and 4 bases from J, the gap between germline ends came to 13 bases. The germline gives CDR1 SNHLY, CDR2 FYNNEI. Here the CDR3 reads CASSGYGTIYGYTF. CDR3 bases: TGTGCCAGCAGTGGGTACGGGACAATCTATGGCTACACCTTC. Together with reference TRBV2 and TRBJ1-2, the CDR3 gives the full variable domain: EPEVTQTPSHQVTQMGQEVILRCVPISNHLYFYWYRQILGQKVEFLVSFYNNEISEKSEIFDDQFSVERPDGSNFTLKIRSTKLEDSAMYFCASSGYGTIYGYTFGSGTRLTVV.

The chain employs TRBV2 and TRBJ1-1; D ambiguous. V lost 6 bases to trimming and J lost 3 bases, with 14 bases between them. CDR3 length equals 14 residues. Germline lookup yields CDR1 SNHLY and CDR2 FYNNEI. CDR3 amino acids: CASRILPRYTEAFF. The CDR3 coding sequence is TGTGCCAGCAGGATACTTCCCCGGTACACTGAAGCTTTCTTT.

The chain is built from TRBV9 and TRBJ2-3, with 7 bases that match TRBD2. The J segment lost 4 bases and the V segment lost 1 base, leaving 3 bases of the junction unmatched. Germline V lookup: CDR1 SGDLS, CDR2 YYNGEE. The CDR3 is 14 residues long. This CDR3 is CASSVSGNPDTQYF. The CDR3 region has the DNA TGTGCCAGCAGCGTAAGCGGGAATCCAGATACGCAGTATTTT.

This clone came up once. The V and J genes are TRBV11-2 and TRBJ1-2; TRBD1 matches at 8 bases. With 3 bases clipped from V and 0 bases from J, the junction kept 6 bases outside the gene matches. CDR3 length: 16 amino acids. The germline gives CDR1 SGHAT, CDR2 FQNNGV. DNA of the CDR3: TGTGCCAGCAGCTTTGGGACAGGCTCAGCTAACTATGGCTACACCTTC. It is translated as CASSFGTGSANYGYTF.